The clone carrying this TCR beta chain showed up just a few times. Its cognate antigen is unknown. This sample was taken from a study of response to subunit inactivated influenza vaccine. TCRdb itself ran the RT-PCR reads through MiXCR, one entry per CDR3 protein. The repertoire holds about 780,000 distinct CDR3 sequences, with approximately 17% as singletons. General study points: The authors put forward the suggestion that each seasonal influenza vaccination may bring in only a limited number of new T cells.

Germline V gene sequence: CDR1 MNHEY, CDR2 SVGEGT. The V gene end was trimmed by 4 bases and the J gene end by 3 bases; junction bases not matched to a gene: 0. This CDR3 has 14 amino acids. Sample: PBMCs from blood, taken more than 4 days after vaccination. V gene TRBV6-2 or TRBV6-3 combines with J gene TRBJ2-5; 12 bases are a match to TRBD2. The origin of this receptor is a man aged 50 to 60 who received an inactivated influenza vaccine. The CDR3 protein is CASSWTSGKETQYF. In nucleotides, the CDR3 is TGTGCCAGCAGTTGGACTAGCGGGAAAGAGACCCAGTACTTC.